This record concerns one T cell receptor (beta chain) sequence. Data came from immunoSEQ multiplex PCR; TCRdb stores just in-frame clones and leaves some out. Altogether 450,000 to 650,000 clones are present, around 82% being singletons, with the ten largest covering roughly 0.013%. This sample stems from a study of shared T cell receptors in the human thymus. Germline-derived CDR1 and CDR2 are SGHRS and YFSETQ. Trimming cost V 0 bases and J 2 bases; bases outside gene matches: 15. The CDR3 length is 21 residues. The sample was also linked to a second study, of human thymus T cells.

The receptor comes from a boy younger than two with a congenital heart defect. The V gene is TRBV5-1, the J gene TRBJ2-3; 13 bases map to TRBD2. The sequenced sample was thymocytes. CDR3 residues: CASSLAGEGLAGRPYTDTQYF. The CDR3 coding sequence is TGCGCCAGCAGCTTGGCGGGCGAGGGACTAGCGGGACGACCCTACACAGATACGCAGTATTTT.